The 22 T cell receptor beta chains below were found in one sample sequenced in a study of shared clonotypes between healthy human individuals (TCRdb year 2020). To prepare the library, the immunoSEQ multiplex PCR assay was applied. TCRdb retrieved this table from immuneACCESS and kept in-frame rearrangements only. Not all clones are present; in checked studies, unresolved V genes account for under half, and no reason is known for the remainder. In all, the sample holds some 1 million clones, and approximately 68% of those were seen once. Of the sample, approximately 1.5% falls within the top ten clones. Sequencing was performed on memory CD4+ T cells sorted from blood. Read against the paper, the sample's cell subset or site label means: CD45RA-negative fraction. These receptors originate from a man younger than 30 in good health.

This clone was seen a single time. The J gene is TRBJ1-6, the V gene TRBV5-1; tentative D call: TRBD1 (5 bases). CDR3 length equals 14 residues. Germline CDR1 reads SGHRS; CDR2 reads YFSETQ. Trimming took 0 bases from V and 10 from J, leaving 11 bases between them. The CDR3 sequence is CASSLEGQGSPLHF. Written as DNA, the CDR3 is TGCGCCAGCAGCTTGGAAGGTCAGGGCTCACCCCTCCACTTT. The variable domain in full, completed from reference TRBV5-1 and TRBJ1-6, reads KAGVTQTPRYLIKTRGQQVTLSCSPISGHRSVSWYQQTPGQGLQFLFEYFSETQRNKGNFPGRFSGRQFSNSRSEMNVSTLELGDSALYLCASSLEGQGSPLHFGNGTRLTVT.

The chain links TRBV19 to TRBJ2-1; D is possibly TRBD2 (5 bases). With 3 bases removed from V and 0 bases from J, the gap between germline ends came to 9 bases. The germline V gene encodes CDR1 LNHDA and CDR2 SQIVND (reference sequence). The CDR3 contains 15 residues. DNA of the CDR3: TGTGCCAGTAGTATCAGAGCGGTCTCCTACAATGAGCAGTTCTTC. Residues: CASSIRAVSYNEQFF.

This clone was seen only once. V is TRBV27 and J is TRBJ1-4; a weak D match, TRBD1 (6 bases). Trimming stripped 4 bases from V and 5 bases from J, with 14 bases between. The germline CDR1 and CDR2 sequences are MNHEY and SMNVEV (reference sequence). The CDR3 spans 15 residues. CDR3 sequence (DNA): TGTGCCAGCAGTTCCCTCGGGACAAAAAATGAAAAACTGTTTTTT. This encodes CASSSLGTKNEKLFF.

Remarks on this clone: A far larger clone is off by one base, so a read error is likely. The same CDR3 arises from other DNA sequences in this sample as well. J is TRBJ1-1 and V is TRBV7-3; a possible D gene is TRBD1 (5 bases). Trimming cost V 3 bases and J 0 bases, with 5 bases left between them. Germline V lookup: CDR1 SGHTA, CDR2 FQGTGA. CDR3 length equals 13 residues. In nucleotides, the CDR3 is TGTGCCAGCAGCTTGGACATGAACACTGAAGCTTTCTTT. Its translation: CASSLDMNTEAFF.

This clone was counted only a few times. The J gene is TRBJ1-1, the V gene TRBV10-3; unclear D gene. CDR3 length equals 15 residues. CDR1 and CDR2 (germline): ENHRY, SYGVKD. Trimming stripped 2 bases from V and 3 bases from J, with 13 bases between. CDR3 region: CAISEGGRLDTEAFF. For the CDR3, the DNA is TGTGCCATCAGTGAGGGAGGGCGGCTAGACACTGAAGCTTTCTTT.

V gene TRBV14 combines with J gene TRBJ2-7, with D unresolved. CDR1 is SGHDN and CDR2 is FVKESK in the germline V gene. V lost 2 bases, J lost 6 bases, and 5 bases lay in between. CDR3 length: 11 residues. CDR3: CASSQHSEQYF. The CDR3 DNA reads as TGTGCCAGCAGCCAACATTCCGAGCAGTACTTC.

This clone has more than one count but fewer than ten. The rearrangement uses TRBV5-6 and TRBJ2-6; no clear D gene. Germline V gives CDR1 SGHDT, CDR2 YYEEEE. The CDR3 has 14 amino acids. V lost 0 bases, J lost 6 bases, and 7 bases lay in between. CDR3 protein: CASSLDRVANVLTF. The CDR3 region has the DNA TGTGCCAGCAGCTTGGACCGGGTGGCCAACGTCCTGACTTTC.

The chain couples TRBV6-5 to TRBJ2-7, with a tentative D call TRBD1 (5 bases). There are 14 residues in the CDR3. Germline values: CDR1 MNHEY, CDR2 SVGAGI. V lost 5 bases, J lost 2 bases, and 13 bases lay in between. The CDR3 DNA sequence: TGTGCCAGCAGTGGGGCGACGGCGACCTACGAGCAGTACTTC. The encoded protein is CASSGATATYEQYF.

This clone was detected once. The chain couples TRBV30 to TRBJ1-2; perhaps TRBD1 as D (6 bases). V was shortened by 4 bases and J by 8 bases, with 14 bases between the two germline ends. This CDR3 contains 12 residues. The V gene's germline CDR1 is GTSNPN and CDR2 SVGIG (reference sequence). The CDR3 DNA sequence: TGTGCCTGGAACAGGGTCATAGGGGGCTACACCTTC. Its protein is CAWNRVIGGYTF.

The V and J genes are TRBV7-2 and TRBJ2-2; D gene ambiguous. Trimming pared 2 bases from V and 2 bases from J, leaving 6 bases between. Germline values: CDR1 SGHTA, CDR2 FQGNSA. The CDR3 is made up of 14 amino acids. The CDR3, as DNA: TGTGCCAGCAGCTTAAAATTCAACACCGGGGAGCTGTTTTTT. It encodes CASSLKFNTGELFF.

The genes are TRBV27 and TRBJ1-6; 9 bases agree with TRBD1. Germline loops: CDR1 MNHEY, CDR2 SMNVEV (reference sequence). The CDR3 contains 17 residues. V dropped 4 bases and J dropped 0; count of bases not matched to a gene: 4. For the CDR3, the DNA is TGTGCCAGCAGTTCCGGACAGGGGAGCTCCTATAATTCACCCCTCCACTTT. Encoded protein: CASSSGQGSSYNSPLHF.

The rearrangement joins TRBV4-1 to TRBJ2-1; the D is unclear. This CDR3 has 17 residues. V dropped 1 base and J dropped 5 bases, with 18 bases sitting between them. In germline, CDR1 is MGHRA, CDR2 YSYEKL. The CDR3: CASSQVQTVHAHNEQFF. DNA for the CDR3: TGCGCCAGCAGCCAAGTTCAAACCGTCCACGCTCACAATGAGCAGTTCTTC.

This clone came up a few times. A single base separates this from a much larger clone, so it may be a read error. The sample carries other DNA sequences with the same CDR3. V and J are TRBV9 and TRBJ1-1; 7 bases fit TRBD1. Losses at the gene ends were 4 bases for V and 1 base for J; bases not matched to a gene: 4. This CDR3 has 14 residues. CDR1 and CDR2 (germline): SGDLS, YYNGEE. The CDR3 DNA reads TGTGCCAGCAGCCCCCGACAGGGGAACACTGAAGCTTTCTTT. It yields the protein CASSPRQGNTEAFF.

V and J are TRBV5-1 and TRBJ1-1; a weak D match, TRBD1 (5 bases). Germline V CDR1 and CDR2: SGHRS, YFSETQ. This CDR3 comprises 15 residues. Between the trimmed V and J ends, which lost 7 bases and 3 bases, there was a span of 19 bases. The CDR3 is CASGLGHVGDTEAFF. For the CDR3, the DNA is TGCGCCAGCGGACTGGGGCATGTGGGAGACACTGAAGCTTTCTTT.

The V gene is TRBV4-1, the J gene TRBJ2-7; D gene uncertain. Trimming cost V 1 base and J 0 bases, with 19 bases left between them. Germline lookup yields CDR1 MGHRA and CDR2 YSYEKL. This CDR3 is 18 amino acids long. This CDR3 reads CASSQVSGAASLSYEQYF. CDR3 sequence (DNA): TGCGCCAGCAGCCAAGTTTCCGGTGCGGCCTCCCTCTCCTACGAGCAGTACTTC.

This chain uses TRBV11-1 with TRBJ2-7; D is possibly TRBD1 or TRBD2 (5 bases each). Looked up from germline, CDR1 is SGHAT and CDR2 is FQDESV (reference sequence). Trimming left V 1 base short and J 0 bases short, with 16 bases between. CDR3 length: 17 residues. The CDR3 sequence is CASSLVGSKGPSYEQYF. The DNA of the CDR3 is TGTGCCAGCAGCTTAGTGGGTTCTAAGGGACCCTCCTACGAGCAGTACTTC.

J is TRBJ2-2 and V is TRBV7-9, with TRBD2 matching 10 bases. The CDR3 is 16 residues long. Germline V gives CDR1 SEHNR, CDR2 FQNEAQ (reference sequence). The trim removed 5 bases at V and 0 bases at J, leaving 3 bases unmatched. The CDR3 region has the DNA TGTGCCAGCAGCCCTAGCGGGAGATCGAACACCGGGGAGCTGTTTTTT. Its protein is CASSPSGRSNTGELFF.

This chain connects TRBV5-1 to TRBJ1-3, with D perhaps matching TRBD1 (6 bases). V lost 4 bases and J lost 1, with 18 bases in between. The CDR3 contains 17 residues. Looked up from germline, CDR1 is SGHRS and CDR2 is YFSETQ. CDR3 in amino acids: CASSPKAQGESGNTIYF. The DNA for the CDR3 is TGCGCCAGCAGCCCCAAAGCACAGGGAGAGTCTGGAAACACCATATATTTT.

This clone occurred once. The V gene is TRBV4-3, the J gene TRBJ2-7, with a weak D call TRBD2 (5 bases). CDR1 and CDR2 from the germline V gene are LGHNA and YSLEER. With 0 bases removed from V and 7 bases from J, the gap between germline ends came to 19 bases. The CDR3 spans 16 residues. The CDR3 DNA reads TGCGCCAGCAGCCAAGATTGGACTCCAACCCCGGGGGAGCAGTACTTC. Protein: CASSQDWTPTPGEQYF.

The rearrangement uses TRBV10-3 and TRBJ2-1; 13 nucleotides match TRBD2. V trimming: 8 bases; J trimming: 0 bases; junction bases outside the gene matches: 10. This CDR3 is 18 amino acids long. CDR1 is ENHRY and CDR2 is SYGVKD in the germline V gene. The chain's CDR3 is CAIAGTSGATSSYNEQFF. The CDR3 region has the DNA TGTGCCATCGCCGGGACTAGCGGGGCCACTAGCTCCTACAATGAGCAGTTCTTC.

V usage is TRBV6-5 and J usage is TRBJ1-5; D may be TRBD1 (6 bases). The CDR3 length is 14 residues. V was trimmed by 6 bases and J by 6 bases, leaving 15 bases between them. Germline V gene lookup returns CDR1 MNHEY and CDR2 SVGAGI. Written as DNA, the CDR3 is TGTGCCAGCAGCTCCGGGGGCGTAAGTCAGCCCCAGCATTTT. Protein sequence: CASSSGGVSQPQHF.

The chain employs TRBV18 and TRBJ1-5, with 7 bases matching TRBD1. This CDR3 is built from 15 residues. The V gene end was trimmed by 1 base and the J gene end by 3 bases; junction bases not matched to a gene: 3. CDR1 is KGHSH and CDR2 is LQKENI in the germline V gene. This chain's CDR3 is CASSPQGAVNQPQHF. The CDR3 DNA sequence: TGTGCCAGCTCACCACAGGGGGCTGTCAATCAGCCCCAGCATTTT.